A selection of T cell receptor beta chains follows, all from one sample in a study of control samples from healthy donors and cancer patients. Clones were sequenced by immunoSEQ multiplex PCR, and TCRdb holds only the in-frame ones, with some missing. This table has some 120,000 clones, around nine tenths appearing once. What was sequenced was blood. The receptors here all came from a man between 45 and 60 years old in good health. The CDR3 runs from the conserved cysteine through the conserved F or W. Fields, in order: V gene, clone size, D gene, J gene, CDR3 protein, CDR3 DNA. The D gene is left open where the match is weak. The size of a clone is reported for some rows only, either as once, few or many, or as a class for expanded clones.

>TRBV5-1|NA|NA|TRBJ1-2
CASSFGAGFGYTF
TGCGCCAGCAGCTTCGGTGCAGGCTTTGGCTACACCTTC
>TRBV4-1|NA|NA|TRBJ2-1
CASSQDMRGNNEQFF
TGCGCCAGCAGCCAAGATATGAGGGGAAACAATGAGCAGTTCTTC
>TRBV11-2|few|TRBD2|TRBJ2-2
CASSLVSLAGGTGELFF
TGTGCCAGCAGCTTAGTTTCGCTAGCGGGGGGCACCGGGGAGCTGTTTTTT
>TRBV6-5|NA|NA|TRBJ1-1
CASQPRGAKDTEAFF
TGTGCCTCCCAACCTCGGGGAGCTAAGGACACTGAAGCTTTCTTT
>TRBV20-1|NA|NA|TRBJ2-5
CSASLFSGWRQETQYF
TGCAGTGCTAGTCTATTTTCCGGGTGGCGGCAAGAGACCCAGTACTTC
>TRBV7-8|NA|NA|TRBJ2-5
CASSLDREGETQYF
TGTGCCAGCAGCTTAGACAGGGAGGGAGAGACCCAGTACTTC
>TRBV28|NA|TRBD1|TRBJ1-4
CASRREGAGEKLFF
TGTGCCAGCAGAAGAGAGGGGGCGGGTGAAAAACTGTTTTTT
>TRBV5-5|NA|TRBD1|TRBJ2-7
CASSTYRGDSYEQYF
TGTGCCAGCAGCACATACAGGGGAGACTCCTACGAGCAGTACTTC
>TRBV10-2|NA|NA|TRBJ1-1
CASIQTPPGTQIGDTEAFF
TGCGCCAGCATCCAAACCCCCCCGGGAACTCAAATTGGGGACACTGAAGCTTTCTTT
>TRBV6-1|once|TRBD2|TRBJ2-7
CASSELAGGSYEQYF
TGTGCCAGCAGTGAACTAGCGGGGGGTTCCTACGAGCAGTACTTC
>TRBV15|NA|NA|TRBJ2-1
CATSRALYNEQFF
TGTGCCACCAGCAGAGCTTTGTACAATGAGCAGTTCTTC
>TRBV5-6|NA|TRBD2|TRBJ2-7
CASSGGTSGAYEQYF
TGTGCCAGCAGCGGGGGGACTAGCGGGGCCTACGAGCAGTACTTC
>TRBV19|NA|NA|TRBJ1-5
CASTPELKVWNANQPQHF
TGTGCCAGTACCCCCGAGTTGAAGGTTTGGAACGCTAATCAGCCCCAGCATTTT
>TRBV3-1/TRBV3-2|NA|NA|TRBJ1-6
CASSQNRDIRF
TGTGCCAGCAGCCAAAACCGGGATATACGGTTT
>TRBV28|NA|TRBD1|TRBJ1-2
CASSSTGGGYGYTF
TGTGCCAGCAGTTCAACAGGGGGCGGCTATGGCTACACCTTC
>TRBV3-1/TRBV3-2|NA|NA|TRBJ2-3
CASSQGTHQADTQYF
TGTGCCAGCAGCCAAGGGACCCATCAGGCAGATACGCAGTATTTT
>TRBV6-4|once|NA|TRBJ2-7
CASRKTASSYEQYF
TGTGCCAGCAGGAAGACAGCTAGCTCCTACGAGCAGTACTTC
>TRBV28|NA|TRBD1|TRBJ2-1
CASSLGTDRGRYNEQFF
TGTGCCAGCAGTTTAGGGACCGACAGGGGTAGGTACAATGAGCAGTTCTTC
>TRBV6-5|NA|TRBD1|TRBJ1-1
CASSYQGVADTEAFF
TGTGCCAGCAGTTACCAGGGGGTGGCGGACACTGAAGCTTTCTTT
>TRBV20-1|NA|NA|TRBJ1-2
CSGTDGYTF
TGCAGTGGTACAGATGGCTACACCTTC
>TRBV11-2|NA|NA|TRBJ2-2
CASSAKRANTGELFF
TGTGCCAGCAGCGCCAAACGGGCCAACACCGGGGAGCTGTTTTTT
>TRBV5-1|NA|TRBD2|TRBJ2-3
CASRRRQSGGGTDTQYF
TGCGCCAGCAGGAGGCGCCAAAGCGGGGGGGGCACAGATACGCAGTATTTT
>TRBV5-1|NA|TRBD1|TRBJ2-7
CASSLDRGAYEQYF
TGCGCCAGCAGCTTGGACAGGGGGGCCTACGAGCAGTACTTC
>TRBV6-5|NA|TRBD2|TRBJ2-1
CASSRSGNSYNEQFF
TGTGCCAGCAGTCGTAGCGGGAACTCCTACAATGAGCAGTTCTTC
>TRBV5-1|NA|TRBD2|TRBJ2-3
CARRRRQSGGGTDTQYF
TGCGCCCGCAGGAGGCGCCAAAGCGGGGGGGGCACAGATACGCAGTATTTT
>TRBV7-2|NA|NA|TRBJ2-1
CASSLDPVWGGDDEQFF
TGTGCCAGCAGCTTAGACCCAGTGTGGGGTGGGGATGATGAGCAGTTCTTC
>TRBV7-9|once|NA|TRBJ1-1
CASSLASVQAFF
TGTGCCAGCAGCTTGGCCTCGGTTCAAGCTTTCTTT
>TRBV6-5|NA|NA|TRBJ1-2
CASSRGENYGYTF
TGTGCCAGCAGTCGTGGGGAAAACTATGGCTACACCTTC
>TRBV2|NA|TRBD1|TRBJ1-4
CASRPGQGGEKLFF
TGTGCCAGCAGGCCCGGACAGGGAGGCGAAAAACTGTTTTTT
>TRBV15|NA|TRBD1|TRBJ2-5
CATSRVTGGFIGETQYF
TGTGCCACCAGCAGAGTCACAGGGGGGTTCATAGGAGAGACCCAGTACTTC
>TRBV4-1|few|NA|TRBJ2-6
CASSQASPGWGRRAGANVLTF
TGCGCCAGCAGCCAAGCTTCCCCCGGGTGGGGAAGAAGGGCTGGGGCCAACGTCCTGACTTTC
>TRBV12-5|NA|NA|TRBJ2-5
CASAPPGGAQETQYF
TGTGCTAGTGCCCCTCCTGGGGGGGCCCAAGAGACCCAGTACTTC
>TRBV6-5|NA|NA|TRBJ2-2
CASSYGEWGGGGELFF
TGTGCCAGCAGTTACGGGGAGTGGGGTGGAGGAGGGGAGCTGTTTTTT
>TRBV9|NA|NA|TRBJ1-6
CASSRTDYNSPLHF
TGTGCCAGCAGCAGGACAGACTATAATTCACCCCTCCACTTT
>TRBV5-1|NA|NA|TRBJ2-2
CASGQGTTGELFF
TGCGCCAGTGGGCAGGGGACCACCGGGGAGCTGTTTTTT
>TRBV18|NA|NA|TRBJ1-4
CASSPRTETNEKLFF
TGTGCCAGCTCACCCCGGACAGAAACTAATGAAAAACTGTTTTTT
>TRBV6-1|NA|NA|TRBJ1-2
CASSERPHGYTF
TGTGCCAGCAGTGAGAGGCCCCATGGCTACACCTTC
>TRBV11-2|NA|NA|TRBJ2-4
CASSLQASSVNIQYF
TGTGCCAGCAGCTTACAGGCCTCCTCGGTAAACATTCAGTACTTC
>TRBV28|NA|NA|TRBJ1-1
CASSLALKNTEAFF
TGTGCCAGCAGTTTGGCCCTGAAGAACACTGAAGCTTTCTTT
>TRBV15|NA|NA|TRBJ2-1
CATSRAGTGRSYNEQFF
TGTGCCACCAGCAGAGCGGGAACAGGGCGCTCCTACAATGAGCAGTTCTTC
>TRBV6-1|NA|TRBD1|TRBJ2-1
CASSARNRGRHNEQFF
TGTGCCAGCAGTGCCCGCAACAGGGGGCGGCACAATGAGCAGTTCTTC
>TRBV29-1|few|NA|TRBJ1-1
CSVPPRGVVSEAFF
TGCAGCGTTCCCCCCAGGGGAGTGGTGTCTGAAGCTTTCTTT
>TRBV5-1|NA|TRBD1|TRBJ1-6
CASSLDSGQGSPLHF
TGCGCCAGCAGCTTGGACTCGGGACAGGGTTCACCCCTCCACTTT
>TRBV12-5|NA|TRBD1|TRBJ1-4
CASAPGQGRVGDEKLFF
TGTGCTAGTGCCCCGGGACAGGGGAGAGTGGGAGACGAAAAACTGTTTTTT
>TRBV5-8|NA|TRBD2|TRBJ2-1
CASSLRVAGYWFEEQFF
TGTGCCAGCAGCTTGCGGGTAGCGGGGTATTGGTTCGAGGAACAGTTCTTC
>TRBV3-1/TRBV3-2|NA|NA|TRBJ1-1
CASSQVDSSAEAFF
TGTGCCAGCAGCCAAGTAGACTCTAGCGCTGAAGCTTTCTTT
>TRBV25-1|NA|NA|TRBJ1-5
CASSGSVNHQPQHF
TGTGCCAGCAGTGGGTCAGTAAATCATCAGCCCCAGCATTTT
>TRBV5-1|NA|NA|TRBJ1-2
CASRNLGRDWGGYTF
TGCGCCAGCAGAAACTTGGGCAGGGATTGGGGTGGCTACACCTTC
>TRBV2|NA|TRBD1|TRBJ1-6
CASRGQGAKVNSPLHF
TGTGCCAGCAGGGGACAGGGGGCAAAAGTTAATTCACCCCTCCACTTT
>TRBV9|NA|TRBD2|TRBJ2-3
CASSARLSGGAGDTQYF
TGTGCCAGCAGCGCCCGATTGAGCGGGGGGGCGGGAGATACGCAGTATTTT
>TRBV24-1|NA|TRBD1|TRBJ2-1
CATSDPGQAKSSYNEQFF
TGTGCCACCAGTGACCCTGGACAGGCCAAGAGCTCCTACAATGAGCAGTTCTTC
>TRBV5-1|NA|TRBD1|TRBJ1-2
CASMGDRDFDGYTF
TGCGCCAGCATGGGGGACAGGGATTTTGATGGCTACACCTTC